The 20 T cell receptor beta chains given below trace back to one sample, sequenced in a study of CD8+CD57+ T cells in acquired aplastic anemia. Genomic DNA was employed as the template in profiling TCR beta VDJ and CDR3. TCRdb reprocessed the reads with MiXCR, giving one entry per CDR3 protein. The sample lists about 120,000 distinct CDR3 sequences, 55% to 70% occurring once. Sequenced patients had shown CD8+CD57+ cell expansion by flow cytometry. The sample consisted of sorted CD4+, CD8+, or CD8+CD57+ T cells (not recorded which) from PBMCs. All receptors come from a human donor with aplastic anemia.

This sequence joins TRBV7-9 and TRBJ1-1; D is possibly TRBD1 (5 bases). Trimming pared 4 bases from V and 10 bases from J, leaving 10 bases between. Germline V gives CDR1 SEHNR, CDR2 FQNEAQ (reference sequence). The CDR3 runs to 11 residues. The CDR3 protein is CASSSDTAAFF. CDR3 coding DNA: TGTGCCAGCAGCTCGGACACGGCAGCTTTCTTT.

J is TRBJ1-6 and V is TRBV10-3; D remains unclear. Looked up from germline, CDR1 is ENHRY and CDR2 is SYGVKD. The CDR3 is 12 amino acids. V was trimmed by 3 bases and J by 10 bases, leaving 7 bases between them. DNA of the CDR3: TGTGCCATCAGTGACGCCCAATCACCCCTCCACTTT. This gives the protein CAISDAQSPLHF.

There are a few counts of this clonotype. CDR3 protein: CASTVGSSPLHF. The CDR3 DNA is TGTGCCAGCACTGTCGGGAGTTCACCCCTCCACTTT. The V call is TRBV2, the J call TRBJ1-6; D gene unclear. V was pared by 7 bases and J by 9 bases, with 10 bases between. Germline CDR1 reads SNHLY; CDR2 reads FYNNEI. The CDR3 is 12 amino acids.

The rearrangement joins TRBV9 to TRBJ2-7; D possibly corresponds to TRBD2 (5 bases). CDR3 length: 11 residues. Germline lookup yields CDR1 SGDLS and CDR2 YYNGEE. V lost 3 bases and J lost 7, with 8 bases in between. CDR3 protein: CASSDGVEQYF. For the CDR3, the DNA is TGTGCCAGCAGCGACGGGGTGGAGCAGTACTTC. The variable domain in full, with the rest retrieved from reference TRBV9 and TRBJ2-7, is DSGVTQTPKHLITATGQRVTLRCSPRSGDLSVYWYQQSLDQGLQFLIQYYNGEERAKGNILERFSAQQFPDLHSELNLSSLELGDSALYFCASSDGVEQYFGPGTRLTVT.

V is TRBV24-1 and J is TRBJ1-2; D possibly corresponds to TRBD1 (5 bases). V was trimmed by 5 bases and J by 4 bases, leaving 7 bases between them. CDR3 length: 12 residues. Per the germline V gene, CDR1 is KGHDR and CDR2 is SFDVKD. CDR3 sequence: CATSGTTYGYTF. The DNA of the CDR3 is TGTGCCACCAGTGGGACAACCTATGGCTACACCTTC.

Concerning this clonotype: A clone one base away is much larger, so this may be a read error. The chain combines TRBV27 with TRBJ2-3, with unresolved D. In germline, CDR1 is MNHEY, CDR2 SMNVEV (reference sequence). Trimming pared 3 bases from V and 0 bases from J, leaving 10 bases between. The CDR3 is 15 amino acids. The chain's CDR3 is CASSLPLTSTDTQYF. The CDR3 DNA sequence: TGTGCCAGCAGTTTGCCCCTCACAAGCACAGATACGCAGTATTTT.

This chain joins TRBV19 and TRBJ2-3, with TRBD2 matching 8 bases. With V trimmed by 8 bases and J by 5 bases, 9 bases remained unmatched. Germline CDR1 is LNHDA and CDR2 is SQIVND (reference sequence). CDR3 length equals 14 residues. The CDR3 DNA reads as TGTGCCAGTGGACCAGCGGGAGTCGGAGATACGCAGTATTTT. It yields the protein CASGPAGVGDTQYF.

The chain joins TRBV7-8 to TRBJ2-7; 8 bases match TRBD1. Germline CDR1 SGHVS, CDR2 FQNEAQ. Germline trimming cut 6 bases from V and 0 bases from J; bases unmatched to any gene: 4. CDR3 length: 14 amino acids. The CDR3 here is CASRLGTGSYEQYF. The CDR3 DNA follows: TGTGCCAGCAGGTTGGGGACAGGCTCCTACGAGCAGTACTTC.

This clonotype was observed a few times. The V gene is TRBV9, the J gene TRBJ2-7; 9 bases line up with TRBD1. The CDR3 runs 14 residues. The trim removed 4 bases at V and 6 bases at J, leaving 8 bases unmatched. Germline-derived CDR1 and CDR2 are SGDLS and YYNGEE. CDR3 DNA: TGTGCCAGCAGCCCCCGGACAGGGGTTGGCGAGCAGTACTTC. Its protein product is CASSPRTGVGEQYF.

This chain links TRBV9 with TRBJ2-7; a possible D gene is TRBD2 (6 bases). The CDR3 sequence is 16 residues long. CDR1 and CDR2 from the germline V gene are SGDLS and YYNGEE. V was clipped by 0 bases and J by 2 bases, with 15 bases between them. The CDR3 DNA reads TGTGCCAGCAGCGTAGCTGATGCCGGGAGTGCCTACGAGCAGTACTTC. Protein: CASSVADAGSAYEQYF.

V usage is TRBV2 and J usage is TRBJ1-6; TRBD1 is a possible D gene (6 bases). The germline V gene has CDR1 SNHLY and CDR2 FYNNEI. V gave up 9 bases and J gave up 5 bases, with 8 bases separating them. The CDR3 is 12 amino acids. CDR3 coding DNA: TGTGCCAGACAGGGAAATAATTCACCCCTCCACTTT. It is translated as CARQGNNSPLHF.

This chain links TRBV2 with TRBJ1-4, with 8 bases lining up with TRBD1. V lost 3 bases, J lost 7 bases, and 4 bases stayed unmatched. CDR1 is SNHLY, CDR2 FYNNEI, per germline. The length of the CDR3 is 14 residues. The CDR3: CASSEGRGLEKLFF. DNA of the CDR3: TGTGCCAGCAGTGAGGGCAGGGGGCTTGAAAAACTGTTTTTT.

In DNA, the CDR3 is TGCAGTGCTAGTCAGCTAGCGGGGGGCACTACAGATACGCAGTATTTT. Protein product: CSASQLAGGTTDTQYF. This chain links TRBV20-1 with TRBJ2-3; the match to TRBD2 covers 11 bases. Germline assignment: CDR1 DFQATT and CDR2 SNEGSKA (reference sequence). The ends lost 3 bases at V and 3 bases at J; junction bases unmatched: 8. CDR3 size: 16 residues.

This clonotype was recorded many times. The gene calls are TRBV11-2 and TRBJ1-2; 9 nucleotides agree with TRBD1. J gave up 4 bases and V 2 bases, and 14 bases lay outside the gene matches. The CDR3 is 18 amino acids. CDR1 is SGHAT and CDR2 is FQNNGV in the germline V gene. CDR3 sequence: CASSLHHRGPSSSYGYTF. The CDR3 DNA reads TGTGCCAGCAGCTTACATCACAGGGGGCCCAGCTCCTCCTATGGCTACACCTTC.

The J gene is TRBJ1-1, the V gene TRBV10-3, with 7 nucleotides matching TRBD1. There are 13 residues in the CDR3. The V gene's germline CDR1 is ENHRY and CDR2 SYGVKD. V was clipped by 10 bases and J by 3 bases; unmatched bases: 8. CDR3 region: CATTGTVDTEAFF. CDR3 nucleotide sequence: TGTGCCACAACGGGGACAGTTGACACTGAAGCTTTCTTT.

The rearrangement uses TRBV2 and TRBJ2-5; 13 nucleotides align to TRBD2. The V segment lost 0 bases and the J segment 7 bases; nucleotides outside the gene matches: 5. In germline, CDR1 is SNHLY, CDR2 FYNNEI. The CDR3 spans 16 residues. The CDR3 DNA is TGTGCCAGCAGTGAAGCAGGACTAGCGGGGGCGGGGACCCAGTACTTC. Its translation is CASSEAGLAGAGTQYF.

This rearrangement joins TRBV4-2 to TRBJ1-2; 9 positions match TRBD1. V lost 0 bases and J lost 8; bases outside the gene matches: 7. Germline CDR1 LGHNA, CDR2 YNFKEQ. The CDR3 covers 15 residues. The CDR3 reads CASSQDSTGGEGYTF. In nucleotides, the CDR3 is TGTGCCAGCAGCCAAGATTCTACAGGGGGCGAGGGCTACACCTTC.

This CDR3 is CSVTGQGFSEAFF. The CDR3 DNA follows: TGCAGCGTGACGGGACAGGGATTTTCTGAAGCTTTCTTT. This chain links TRBV29-1 with TRBJ1-1, with 9 nucleotides matching TRBD1. Trimming took 6 bases from V and 6 from J; bases not matched to a gene: 8. Per the germline V gene, CDR1 is SQVTM and CDR2 is ANQGSEA. This CDR3 contains 13 residues.

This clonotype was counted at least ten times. CDR3 protein: CASSPTSGSYPDTQYF. The CDR3 DNA reads TGTGCCAGCAGCCCCACTAGCGGGAGCTATCCAGATACGCAGTATTTT. The rearrangement joins TRBV7-6 to TRBJ2-3; TRBD2 matches at 11 bases. The J segment lost 4 bases and the V segment lost 5 bases, leaving 8 bases of the junction unmatched. The CDR3 is 16 residues long. Germline values: CDR1 SGHVS, CDR2 FNYEAQ.

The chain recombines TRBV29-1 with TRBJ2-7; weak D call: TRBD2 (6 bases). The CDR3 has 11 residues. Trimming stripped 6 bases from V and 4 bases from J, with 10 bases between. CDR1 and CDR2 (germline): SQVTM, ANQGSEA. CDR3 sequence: CSVALAYEQYF. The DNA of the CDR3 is TGCAGCGTCGCCCTAGCGTACGAGCAGTACTTC.